The 27 T cell receptor beta chains below come from one sample, sequenced in a study of blood T cell repertoires in COVID-19. The table came from immunoSEQ multiplex PCR; TCRdb's copy has only in-frame clones and leaves some out. The table has 150,000 to 200,000 clones, approximately 86% seen once. Material for sequencing was peripheral blood. The source of these receptors is a man between 65 and 85 years old with acute or convalescent COVID-19.

This chain uses TRBV5-1 with TRBJ1-2, with D possibly being TRBD1 (5 bases). In germline, CDR1 is SGHRS, CDR2 YFSETQ. V was trimmed by 6 bases and J by 7 bases, leaving 16 bases between them. This CDR3 spans 13 amino acids. As DNA, the CDR3 is TGCGCCAGCAAACCGGGGGACTCAACTGGCTACACCTTC. It is translated as CASKPGDSTGYTF.

This clone was observed a handful of times. The chain employs TRBV6-6 and TRBJ2-7; 7 positions match TRBD2. CDR1 is MNHNY, CDR2 SVGAGI, per germline (reference sequence). Trimming took 2 bases from V and 0 from J; bases not matched to a gene: 4. There are 15 residues in the CDR3. The CDR3 spells CASSYRGVSSYEQYF. The CDR3 DNA follows: TGTGCCAGCAGTTACCGGGGGGTGAGCTCCTACGAGCAGTACTTC.

The chain combines TRBV2 with TRBJ2-7, with TRBD2 as a possible D gene (5 bases). This CDR3 has 13 residues. V lost 5 bases, J lost 3 bases, and 11 bases lay in between. The germline V gene has CDR1 SNHLY and CDR2 FYNNEI. CDR3 sequence reads: CASSPPGVYEQYF. The CDR3 coding sequence is TGTGCCAGCAGTCCACCCGGGGTCTACGAGCAGTACTTC.

The V gene is TRBV6-5, the J gene TRBJ1-3; D call uncertain. The germline gives CDR1 MNHEY, CDR2 SVGAGI. Trimming took 11 bases from V and 4 from J, leaving 9 bases between them. This CDR3 spans 11 amino acids. CDR3 residues: CASRRGNTIYF. The CDR3 bases are TGTGCCTCCCGGAGGGGAAACACCATATATTTT.

This clone was recorded only once. The rearrangement uses TRBV5-4 and TRBJ2-7; TRBD1 matches 9 bases. This CDR3 comprises 15 residues. The trim removed 2 bases at V and 6 bases at J, leaving 9 bases unmatched. Looked up from germline, CDR1 is SGHNT and CDR2 is YYREEE (reference sequence). CDR3 residues: CASSLQGASRREQYF. The CDR3 region has the DNA TGTGCCAGCAGCTTACAGGGGGCTTCGCGGCGCGAGCAGTACTTC.

The chain employs TRBV7-3 and TRBJ2-7, with D hard to call. The V end was cut by 4 bases, the J end by 4 bases, with 14 bases between. From germline, CDR1 is SGHTA and CDR2 FQGTGA. This CDR3 comprises 14 residues. For the CDR3, the DNA is TGTGCCAGCAGCTCCCTCCCCCCTTTTTACGAGCAGTACTTC. It translates to CASSSLPPFYEQYF.

The rearrangement links TRBV28 to TRBJ1-1; D unresolved. The germline gives CDR1 MDHEN, CDR2 SYDVKM. The CDR3 is 12 residues long. With 1 base removed from V and 7 bases from J, the gap between germline ends came to 7 bases. DNA of the CDR3: TGTGCCAGCAGTTTATTAGGGAGTGAAGCTTTCTTT. Its translation: CASSLLGSEAFF. The full variable domain, completed using reference TRBV28 and TRBJ1-1, is DVKVTQSSRYLVKRTGEKVFLECVQDMDHENMFWYRQDPGLGLRLIYFSYDVKMKEKGDIPEGYSVSREKKERFSLILESASTNQTSMYLCASSLLGSEAFFGQGTRLTVV.

The rearrangement joins TRBV5-6 to TRBJ1-5; a possible D gene is TRBD1 (6 bases). Germline CDR1 SGHDT, CDR2 YYEEEE. The CDR3 is 14 amino acids. V was clipped by 3 bases and J by 5 bases, with 12 bases between them. Here the CDR3 DNA reads TGTGCCAGCAGCTCCGCAGGGGTCCATCAGCCCCAGCATTTT. Residues: CASSSAGVHQPQHF.

V is TRBV5-1 and J is TRBJ2-1; 9 bases map to TRBD2. The trim removed 4 bases at V and 2 bases at J, leaving 10 bases unmatched. Germline loops: CDR1 SGHRS, CDR2 YFSETQ. This CDR3 region has 17 residues. CDR3 loop: CASSRFGAGGPYNEQFF. The CDR3 DNA reads as TGCGCCAGCAGCCGGTTTGGGGCGGGAGGGCCCTACAATGAGCAGTTCTTC.

The CDR3 sequence: CASTRFGEGYTF. The CDR3, as DNA: TGTGCCAGCACTCGATTTGGAGAGGGCTACACCTTC. V usage is TRBV6-5 and J usage is TRBJ1-2; D gene unclear. Trimming took 7 bases from V and 8 from J, leaving 14 bases between them. This CDR3 has 12 amino acids. Germline V gives CDR1 MNHEY, CDR2 SVGAGI.

The CDR3 region has the DNA TGCGCCAGCAGCTTGGTAGCCAGGGGCTCCGGGGCCAACGTCCTGACTTTC. Amino acids: CASSLVARGSGANVLTF. V and J are TRBV5-1 and TRBJ2-6; possible D gene TRBD1, 6 bases. V was trimmed by 0 bases and J by 4 bases, leaving 14 bases between them. Germline V gene sequence: CDR1 SGHRS, CDR2 YFSETQ. The CDR3 spans 17 residues.

This chain uses TRBV4-2 with TRBJ2-1, with TRBD2 identical over 16 bases. With V trimmed by 4 bases and J by 8 bases, 8 bases remained unmatched. The CDR3 is made up of 17 amino acids. From germline, CDR1 is LGHNA and CDR2 YNFKEQ. DNA for the CDR3: TGTGCCAGCAGCCGCGGGACTAGCGGGAGGGCCGTGGATGAGCAGTTCTTC. This encodes CASSRGTSGRAVDEQFF.

The chain carries TRBV3-1 (or the pseudogene TRBV3-2) and TRBJ1-1, with D unclear. The CDR3 sequence is 12 residues long. Germline assignment: CDR1 LGHDT and CDR2 YNNKEL (reference sequence). V shed 3 bases and J shed 9 bases, with 11 bases lying between them. CDR3: CASSQLGVKAFF. In DNA, the CDR3 is TGTGCCAGCAGCCAGCTCGGAGTTAAAGCTTTCTTT.

The genes are TRBV25-1 and TRBJ1-1; no definite D call. This CDR3 contains 14 residues. Trimming cost V 0 bases and J 4 bases, with 9 bases left between them. Looked up from germline, CDR1 is MGHDK and CDR2 is SYGVNS. The CDR3 DNA reads TGTGCCAGCAGTGAATATGACTTTGTCACTGAAGCTTTCTTT. It is translated as CASSEYDFVTEAFF. Full variable domain (rest looked up from reference TRBV25-1 and TRBJ1-1): EADIYQTPRYLVIGTGKKITLECSQTMGHDKMYWYQQDPGMELHLIHYSYGVNSTEKGDLSSESTVSRIRTEHFPLTLESARPSHTSQYLCASSEYDFVTEAFFGQGTRLTVV.

The chain recombines TRBV4-3 with TRBJ2-2; 9 nucleotides agree with TRBD1. The CDR3 contains 17 residues. CDR1 and CDR2 (germline): LGHNA, YSLEER. V was clipped by 4 bases and J by 6 bases; unmatched bases: 12. In DNA, the CDR3 is TGCGCCAGCAGCCGACACGGGGACAGGGTACTACCCGGGGAGCTGTTTTTT. As protein: CASSRHGDRVLPGELFF.

The rearrangement uses TRBV6-1 and TRBJ2-5; D gene uncertain. Trimming shortened V by 0 bases and J by 7 bases, and 9 bases separated the two germline ends. Germline CDR1 reads MNHNS; CDR2 reads SASEGT. The CDR3 consists of 13 residues. The chain's CDR3 is CASSEAVTGTQYF. The CDR3 region has the DNA TGTGCCAGCAGTGAAGCTGTGACTGGGACCCAGTACTTC.

CDR3 DNA: TGCAGCGTAGGGACTAGCGGGAGTTTATACGAGCAGTACTTC. Translation gives CSVGTSGSLYEQYF. This chain uses TRBV29-1 with TRBJ2-7; TRBD2 matches at 14 bases. This CDR3 has 14 amino acids. V shed 6 bases, J shed 4 bases, and the junction held 5 bases outside the gene matches. Germline CDR1 and CDR2: SQVTM and ANQGSEA.

The gene calls are TRBV19 and TRBJ1-2; D remains ambiguous. CDR1 LNHDA and CDR2 SQIVND come from the germline V gene (reference sequence). The length of the CDR3 is 12 residues. V was pared by 6 bases and J by 3 bases, with 8 bases between. The CDR3 bases are TGTGCCAGTAGCCAACGAGACTATGGCTACACCTTC. This gives the protein CASSQRDYGYTF.

The chain recombines TRBV18 with TRBJ2-3, with 7 bases fitting TRBD1. J lost 3 bases, V lost 0 bases, and 3 bases had no gene match. The length of the CDR3 is 15 residues. Looked up from germline, CDR1 is KGHSH and CDR2 is LQKENI. The CDR3 sequence is CASSPPGTATDTQYF. As DNA, the CDR3 is TGTGCCAGCTCACCACCCGGGACAGCGACAGATACGCAGTATTTT.

This clone was counted only a few times. The CDR3 sequence is CAFRDNSNQPQHF. The CDR3 region has the DNA TGTGCTTTCAGGGACAATAGCAATCAGCCCCAGCATTTT. The chain links TRBV2 to TRBJ1-5; possible D gene TRBD1, 6 bases. The germline V gene has CDR1 SNHLY and CDR2 FYNNEI. The CDR3 consists of 13 residues.

The chain carries TRBV5-1 and TRBJ2-3; 9 bases agree with TRBD2. The V gene's germline CDR1 is SGHRS and CDR2 YFSETQ. The V segment lost 4 bases and the J segment 1 base; nucleotides outside the gene matches: 10. The CDR3 spans 17 residues. This CDR3 reads CASSLRFSGSGTDTQYF. CDR3 nucleotides: TGCGCCAGCAGCCTGAGATTTAGCGGGAGTGGCACAGATACGCAGTATTTT.

The CDR3 loop is CASSGTGGSQPQHF. The CDR3 region has the DNA TGTGCCAGCAGCGGGACAGGGGGCAGTCAGCCCCAGCATTTT. This chain joins TRBV2 and TRBJ1-5, with 12 bases matching TRBD1. The ends lost 6 bases at V and 6 bases at J; junction bases unmatched: 3. This CDR3 has 14 amino acids. Germline-derived CDR1 and CDR2 are SNHLY and FYNNEI.

The chain joins TRBV9 to TRBJ2-1, with D perhaps TRBD2 (5 bases). The CDR3 sequence is 12 residues long. The germline V gene has CDR1 SGDLS and CDR2 YYNGEE. Trimming took off 4 bases at V and 9 bases at J, with 11 bases between the two ends. CDR3 in DNA: TGTGCCAGCAGCCTCAGTAGCGCTGAGCAGTTCTTC. Translated, it gives CASSLSSAEQFF.

The chain joins TRBV28 to TRBJ1-2, with 9 bases matching TRBD1. The CDR3 extends over 13 amino acids. V gave up 6 bases and J gave up 4 bases; unmatched junction bases: 3. Germline V CDR1 and CDR2: MDHEN, SYDVKM. CDR3 sequence: CASRRQGVYGYTF. The CDR3 nucleotides read TGTGCCAGCAGGAGACAGGGGGTCTATGGCTACACCTTC.

The chain employs TRBV2 and TRBJ2-5; TRBD2 matches 9 bases. This CDR3 has 13 amino acids. J was trimmed by 7 bases and V by 9 bases; bases with no gene match: 9. Germline CDR1 is SNHLY and CDR2 is FYNNEI. CDR3 sequence reads: CASVAGVRGTQYF. In DNA form, the CDR3 reads TGTGCCAGTGTAGCGGGAGTTCGCGGGACCCAGTACTTC.

The V call is TRBV7-8, the J call TRBJ2-7; TRBD1 might be the D (5 bases). Trimming stripped 6 bases from V and 2 bases from J, with 20 bases between. Germline V gives CDR1 SGHVS, CDR2 FQNEAQ. This CDR3 has 16 amino acids. The CDR3 coding sequence is TGTGCCAGCAGACGTAATAGGGGAAGTAGGCCCTACGAGCAGTACTTC. It encodes CASRRNRGSRPYEQYF.

This clone is a singleton in its sample. This chain uses TRBV11-2 with TRBJ2-3; D perhaps matches TRBD1 (5 bases). The germline gives CDR1 SGHAT, CDR2 FQNNGV. The V gene lost 7 bases and the J gene lost 4 bases, with 21 bases spanning the gap. This CDR3 has 16 residues. The CDR3: CASKKVVTEGADTQYF. In nucleotides, the CDR3 is TGTGCCAGCAAAAAAGTAGTCACAGAAGGGGCAGATACGCAGTATTTT.